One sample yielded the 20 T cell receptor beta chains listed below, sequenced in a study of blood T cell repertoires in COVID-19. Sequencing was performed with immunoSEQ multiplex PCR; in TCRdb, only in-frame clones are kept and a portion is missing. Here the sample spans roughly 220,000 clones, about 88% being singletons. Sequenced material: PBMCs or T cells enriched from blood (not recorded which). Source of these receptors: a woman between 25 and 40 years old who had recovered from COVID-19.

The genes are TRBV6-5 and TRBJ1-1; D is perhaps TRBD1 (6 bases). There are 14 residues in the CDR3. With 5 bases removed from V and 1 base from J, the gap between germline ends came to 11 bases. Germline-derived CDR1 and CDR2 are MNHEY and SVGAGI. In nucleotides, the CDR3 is TGTGCCAGCAGTAAGATACAGGGGAACACTGAAGCTTTCTTT. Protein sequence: CASSKIQGNTEAFF.

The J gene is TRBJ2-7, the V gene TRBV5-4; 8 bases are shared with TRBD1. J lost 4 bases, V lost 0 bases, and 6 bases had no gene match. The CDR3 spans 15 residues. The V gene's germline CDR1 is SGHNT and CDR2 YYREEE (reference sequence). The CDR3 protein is CASSLGQGARYEQYF. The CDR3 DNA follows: TGTGCCAGCAGCTTGGGTCAGGGGGCTCGATACGAGCAGTACTTC.

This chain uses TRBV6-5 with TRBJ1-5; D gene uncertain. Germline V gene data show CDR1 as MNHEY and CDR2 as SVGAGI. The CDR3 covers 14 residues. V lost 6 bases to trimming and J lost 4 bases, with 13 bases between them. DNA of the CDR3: TGTGCCAGCAGCCTTACAGAGGGTAATCAGCCCCAGCATTTT. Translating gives CASSLTEGNQPQHF.

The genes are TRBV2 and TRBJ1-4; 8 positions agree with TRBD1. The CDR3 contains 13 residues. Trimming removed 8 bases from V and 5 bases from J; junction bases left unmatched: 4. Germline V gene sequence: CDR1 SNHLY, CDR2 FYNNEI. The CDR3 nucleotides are TGTGCCAGCGGGAACAGGGGGAATGAAAAACTGTTTTTT. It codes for CASGNRGNEKLFF.

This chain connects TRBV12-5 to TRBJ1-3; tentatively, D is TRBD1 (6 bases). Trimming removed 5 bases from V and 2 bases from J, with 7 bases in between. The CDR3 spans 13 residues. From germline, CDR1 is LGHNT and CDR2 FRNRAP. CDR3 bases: TGTGCTAGTGGTGCAGGGGCTGGAAACACCATATATTTT. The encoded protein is CASGAGAGNTIYF.

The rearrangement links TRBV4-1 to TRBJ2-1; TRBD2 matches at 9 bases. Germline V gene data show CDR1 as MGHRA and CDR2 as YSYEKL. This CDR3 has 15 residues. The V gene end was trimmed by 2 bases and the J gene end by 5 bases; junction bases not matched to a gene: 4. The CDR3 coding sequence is TGCGCCAGCAGCCAAAAAGCGGGGGGCAACAATGAGCAGTTCTTC. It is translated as CASSQKAGGNNEQFF.

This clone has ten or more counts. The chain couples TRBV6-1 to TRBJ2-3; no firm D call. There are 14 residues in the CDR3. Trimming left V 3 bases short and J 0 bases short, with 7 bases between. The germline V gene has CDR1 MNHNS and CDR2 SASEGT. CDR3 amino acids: CASSDRYSTDTQYF. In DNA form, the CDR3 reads TGTGCCAGCAGTGATCGCTATAGCACAGATACGCAGTATTTT.

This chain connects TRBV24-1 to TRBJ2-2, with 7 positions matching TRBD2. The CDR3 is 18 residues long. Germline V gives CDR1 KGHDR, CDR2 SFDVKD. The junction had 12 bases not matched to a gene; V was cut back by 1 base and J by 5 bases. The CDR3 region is CATSDFGRTSRYTGELFF. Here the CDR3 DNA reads TGTGCCACCAGTGATTTCGGAAGGACTAGTCGTTATACCGGGGAGCTGTTTTTT.

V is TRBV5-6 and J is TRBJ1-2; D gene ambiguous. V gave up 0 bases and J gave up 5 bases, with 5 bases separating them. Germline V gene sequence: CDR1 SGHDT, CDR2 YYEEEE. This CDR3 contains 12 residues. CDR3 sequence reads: CASSLGGYGYTF. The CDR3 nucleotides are TGTGCCAGCAGCTTGGGAGGGTATGGCTACACCTTC.

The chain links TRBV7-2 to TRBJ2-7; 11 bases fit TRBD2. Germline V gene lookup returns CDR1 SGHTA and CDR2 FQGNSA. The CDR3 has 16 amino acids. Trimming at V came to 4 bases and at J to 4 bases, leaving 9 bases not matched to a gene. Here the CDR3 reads CASSSRSGGAWYEQYF. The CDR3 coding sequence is TGTGCCAGCAGCTCCCGTAGCGGGGGGGCCTGGTACGAGCAGTACTTC.

The CDR3 here is CASTSGTGAYEQYF. Here the CDR3 DNA reads TGTGCCAGCACCTCCGGGACAGGGGCTTACGAGCAGTACTTC. This sequence joins TRBV2 and TRBJ2-7; 10 nucleotides agree with TRBD1. Germline V CDR1 and CDR2: SNHLY, FYNNEI. The J segment lost 4 bases and the V segment lost 7 bases, leaving 7 bases of the junction unmatched. The length of the CDR3 is 14 residues.

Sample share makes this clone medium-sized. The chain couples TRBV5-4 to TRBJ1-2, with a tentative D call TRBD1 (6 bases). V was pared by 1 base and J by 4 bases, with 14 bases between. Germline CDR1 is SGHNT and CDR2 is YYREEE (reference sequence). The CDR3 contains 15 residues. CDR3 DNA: TGTGCCAGCAGCTTGACAGGGCCTTCTTCCTATGGCTACACCTTC. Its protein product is CASSLTGPSSYGYTF.

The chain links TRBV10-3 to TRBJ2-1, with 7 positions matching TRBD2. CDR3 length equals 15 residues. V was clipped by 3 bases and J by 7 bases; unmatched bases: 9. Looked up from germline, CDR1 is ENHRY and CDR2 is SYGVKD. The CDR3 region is CAISDWLAGKNEQFF. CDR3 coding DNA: TGTGCCATCAGTGATTGGTTAGCGGGTAAAAATGAGCAGTTCTTC.

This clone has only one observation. The CDR3 sequence is CASSPRTSGDTQYF. CDR3 nucleotide sequence: TGCGCCAGCAGCCCGAGGACTAGCGGGGATACGCAGTATTTT. This chain joins TRBV5-1 and TRBJ2-3, with 11 bases matching TRBD2. Germline-derived CDR1 and CDR2 are SGHRS and YFSETQ. There are 14 residues in the CDR3. V lost 4 bases and J lost 6; bases outside the gene matches: 4.

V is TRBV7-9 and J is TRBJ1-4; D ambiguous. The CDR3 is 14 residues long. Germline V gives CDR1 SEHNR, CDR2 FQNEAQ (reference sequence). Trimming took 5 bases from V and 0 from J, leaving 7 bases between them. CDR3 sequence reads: CASSPGATNEKLFF. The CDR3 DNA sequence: TGTGCCAGCAGCCCGGGAGCAACTAATGAAAAACTGTTTTTT. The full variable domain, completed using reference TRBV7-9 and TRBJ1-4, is DTGVSQNPRHKITKRGQNVTFRCDPISEHNRLYWYRQTLGQGPEFLTYFQNEAQLEKSRLLSDRFSAERPKGSFSTLEIQRTEQGDSAMYLCASSPGATNEKLFFGSGTQLSVL.

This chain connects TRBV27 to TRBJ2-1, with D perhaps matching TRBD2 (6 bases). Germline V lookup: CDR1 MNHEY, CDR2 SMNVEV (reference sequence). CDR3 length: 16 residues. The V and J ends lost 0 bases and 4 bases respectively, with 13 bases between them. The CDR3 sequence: CASSLSWAGLYNEQFF. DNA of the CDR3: TGTGCCAGCAGTTTATCGTGGGCGGGGCTTTACAATGAGCAGTTCTTC.

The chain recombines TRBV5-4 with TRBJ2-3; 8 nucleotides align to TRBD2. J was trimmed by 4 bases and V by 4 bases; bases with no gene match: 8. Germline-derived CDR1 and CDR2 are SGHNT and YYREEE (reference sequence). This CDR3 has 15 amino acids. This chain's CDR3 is CASSRGLVEPDTQYF. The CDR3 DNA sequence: TGTGCCAGCAGCAGGGGACTAGTTGAGCCAGATACGCAGTATTTT.

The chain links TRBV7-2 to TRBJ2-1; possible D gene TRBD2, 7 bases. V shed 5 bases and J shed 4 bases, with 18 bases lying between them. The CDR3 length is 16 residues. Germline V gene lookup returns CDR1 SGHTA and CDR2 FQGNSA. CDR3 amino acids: CASSQSLGGAYNEQFF. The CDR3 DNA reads TGTGCCAGCAGCCAGAGCTTAGGGGGGGCTTACAATGAGCAGTTCTTC.

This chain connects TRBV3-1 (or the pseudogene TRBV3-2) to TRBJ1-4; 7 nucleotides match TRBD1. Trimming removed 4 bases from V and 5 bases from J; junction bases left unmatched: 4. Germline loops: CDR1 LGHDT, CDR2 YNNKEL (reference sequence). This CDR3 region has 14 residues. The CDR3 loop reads CASSLPGQNEKLFF. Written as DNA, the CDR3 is TGTGCCAGCAGCCTCCCGGGACAGAATGAAAAACTGTTTTTT.

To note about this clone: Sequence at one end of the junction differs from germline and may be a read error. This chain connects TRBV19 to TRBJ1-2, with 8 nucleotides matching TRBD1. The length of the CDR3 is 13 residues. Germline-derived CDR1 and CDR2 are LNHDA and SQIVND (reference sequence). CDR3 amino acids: CASSLDRGQAYTF. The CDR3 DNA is TGTGCCAGTAGTTTAGACCGGGGACAGGCCTACACCTTC.